This T cell receptor (beta chain) was sequenced for a study of blood T cell repertoires in COVID-19. Study information: PBMCs, B-cell-depleted T cells, or T cells provided the cDNA or gDNA that made up the material.

This clone has just a few counts. Per the original methods: Quantification of nucleated cells was approximated via reference gene primer amplification. The repertoire was sequenced with immunoSEQ multiplex PCR; TCRdb's copy has only in-frame clones and lacks some. V and J calls and clone size are those listed in that table; D and trimming were worked out from the DNA. Here the sample spans 100,000 to 120,000 clones, about 72% being singletons. Trimming cost V 2 bases and J 2 bases, with 18 bases left between them. Looked up from germline, CDR1 is KGHDR and CDR2 is SFDVKD. This CDR3 comprises 18 residues.

The J gene is TRBJ2-1, the V gene TRBV24-1; possibly TRBD1 for D (5 bases). What was sequenced was peripheral blood. The receptor was isolated from an older woman with acute or convalescent COVID-19. The CDR3 DNA follows: TGTGCCACCAGTGATTCGACAGAAAGATCATATCCCTACAATGAGCAGTTCTTC. Translated, it gives CATSDSTERSYPYNEQFF.